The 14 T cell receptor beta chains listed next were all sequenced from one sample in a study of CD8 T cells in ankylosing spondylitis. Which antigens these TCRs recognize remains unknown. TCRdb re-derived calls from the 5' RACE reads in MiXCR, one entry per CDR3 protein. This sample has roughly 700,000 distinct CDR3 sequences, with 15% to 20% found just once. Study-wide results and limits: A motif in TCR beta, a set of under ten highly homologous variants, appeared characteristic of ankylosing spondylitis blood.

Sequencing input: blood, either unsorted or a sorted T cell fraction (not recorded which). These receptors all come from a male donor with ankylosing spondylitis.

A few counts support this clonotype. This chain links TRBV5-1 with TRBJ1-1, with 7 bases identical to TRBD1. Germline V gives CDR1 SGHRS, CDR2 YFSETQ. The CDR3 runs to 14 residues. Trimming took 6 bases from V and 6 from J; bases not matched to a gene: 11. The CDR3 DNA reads TGCGCCAGCACAGAGGGGGCAGGCTACCCTGAAGCTTTCTTT. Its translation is CASTEGAGYPEAFF.

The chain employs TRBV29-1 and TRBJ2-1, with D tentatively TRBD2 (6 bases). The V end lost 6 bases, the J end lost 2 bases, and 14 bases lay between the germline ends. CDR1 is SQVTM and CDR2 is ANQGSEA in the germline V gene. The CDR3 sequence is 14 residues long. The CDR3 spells CSVFLTRPYNEQFF. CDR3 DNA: TGCAGCGTGTTCTTGACTAGGCCCTACAATGAGCAGTTCTTC.

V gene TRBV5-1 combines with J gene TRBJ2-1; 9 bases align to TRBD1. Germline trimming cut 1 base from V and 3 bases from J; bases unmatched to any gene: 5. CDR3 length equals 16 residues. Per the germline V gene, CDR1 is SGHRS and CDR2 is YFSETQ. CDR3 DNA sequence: TGCGCCAGCAGCTTGAAAGGACAGGGGCTCTACAATGAGCAGTTCTTC. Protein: CASSLKGQGLYNEQFF.

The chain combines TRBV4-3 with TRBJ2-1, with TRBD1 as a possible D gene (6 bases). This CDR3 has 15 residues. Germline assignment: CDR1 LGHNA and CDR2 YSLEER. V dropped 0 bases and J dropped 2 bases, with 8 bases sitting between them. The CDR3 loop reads CASSQDAGAYNEQFF. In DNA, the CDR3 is TGCGCCAGCAGCCAAGATGCAGGGGCCTACAATGAGCAGTTCTTC.

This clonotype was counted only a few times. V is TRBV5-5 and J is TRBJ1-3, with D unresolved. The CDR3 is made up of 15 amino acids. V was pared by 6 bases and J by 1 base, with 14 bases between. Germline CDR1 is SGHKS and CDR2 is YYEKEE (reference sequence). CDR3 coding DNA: TGTGCCAGCACCATGAGGTCGGGATCTGGAAACACCATATATTTT. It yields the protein CASTMRSGSGNTIYF. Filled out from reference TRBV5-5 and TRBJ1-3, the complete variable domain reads DAGVTQSPTHLIKTRGQQVTLRCSPISGHKSVSWYQQVLGQGPQFIFQYYEKEERGRGNFPDRFSARQFPNYSSELNVNALLLGDSALYLCASTMRSGSGNTIYFGEGSWLTVV.

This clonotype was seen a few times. In DNA form, the CDR3 reads TGCGCCAGCAGCGTTGGACCGACCACTGAAGCTTTCTTT. Translating gives CASSVGPTTEAFF. This chain links TRBV5-1 with TRBJ1-1; D is unresolved. V lost 4 bases and J lost 4, with 11 bases in between. The germline V gene encodes CDR1 SGHRS and CDR2 YFSETQ. The CDR3 has 13 amino acids.

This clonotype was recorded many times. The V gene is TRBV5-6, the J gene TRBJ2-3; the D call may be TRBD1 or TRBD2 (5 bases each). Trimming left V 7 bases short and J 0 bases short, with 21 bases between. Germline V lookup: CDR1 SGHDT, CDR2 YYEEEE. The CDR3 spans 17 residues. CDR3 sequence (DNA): TGTGCCAGCGTTACCTTGGGGCCCGGGGTTAGCACAGATACGCAGTATTTT. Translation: CASVTLGPGVSTDTQYF.

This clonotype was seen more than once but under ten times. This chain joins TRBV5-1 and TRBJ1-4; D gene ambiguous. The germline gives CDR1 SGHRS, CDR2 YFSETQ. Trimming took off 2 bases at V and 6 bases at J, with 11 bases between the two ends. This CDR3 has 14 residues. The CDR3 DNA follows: TGCGCCAGCAGCTTTGACTCGGGGTATGAAAAACTGTTTTTT. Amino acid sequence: CASSFDSGYEKLFF.

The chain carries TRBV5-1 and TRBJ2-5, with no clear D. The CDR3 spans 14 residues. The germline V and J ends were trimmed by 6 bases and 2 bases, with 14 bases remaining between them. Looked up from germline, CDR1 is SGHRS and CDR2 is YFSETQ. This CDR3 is CASTIISVQETQYF. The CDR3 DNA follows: TGCGCCAGCACCATCATATCCGTTCAAGAGACCCAGTACTTC.

CDR3 region: CASSLDPELGYGYTF. The CDR3 nucleotides read TGCGCCAGCAGCCTAGATCCCGAGCTAGGCTATGGCTACACCTTC. The V call is TRBV5-1, the J call TRBJ1-2, with D unresolved. The CDR3 sequence is 15 residues long. With 4 bases removed from V and 4 bases from J, the gap between germline ends came to 17 bases. Germline CDR1 reads SGHRS; CDR2 reads YFSETQ.

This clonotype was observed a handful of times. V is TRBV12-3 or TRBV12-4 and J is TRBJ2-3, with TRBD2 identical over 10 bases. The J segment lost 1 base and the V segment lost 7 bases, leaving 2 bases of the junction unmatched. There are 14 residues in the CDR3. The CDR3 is CASTGLAGTDTQYF. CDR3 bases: TGTGCCAGCACCGGACTAGCGGGCACAGATACGCAGTATTTT.

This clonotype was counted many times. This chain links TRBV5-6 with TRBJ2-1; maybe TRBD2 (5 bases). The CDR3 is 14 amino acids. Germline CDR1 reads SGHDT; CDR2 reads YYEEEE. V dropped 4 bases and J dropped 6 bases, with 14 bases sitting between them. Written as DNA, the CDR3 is TGTGCCAGCAGCCCGACGGGATATAGCAATGAGCAGTTCTTC. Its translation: CASSPTGYSNEQFF.

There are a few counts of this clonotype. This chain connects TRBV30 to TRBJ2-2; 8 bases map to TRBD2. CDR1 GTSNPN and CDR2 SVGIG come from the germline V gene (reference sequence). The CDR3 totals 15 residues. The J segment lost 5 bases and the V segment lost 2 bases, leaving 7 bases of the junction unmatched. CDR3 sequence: CAWSTGLGGTGELFF. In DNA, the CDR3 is TGTGCCTGGAGTACGGGACTAGGGGGAACCGGGGAGCTGTTTTTT. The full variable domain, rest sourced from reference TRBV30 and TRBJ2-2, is SQTIHQWPATLVQPVGSPLSLECTVEGTSNPNLYWYRQAAGRGLQLLFYSVGIGQISSEVPQNLSASRPQDRQFILSSKKLLLSDSGFYLCAWSTGLGGTGELFFGEGSRLTVL.

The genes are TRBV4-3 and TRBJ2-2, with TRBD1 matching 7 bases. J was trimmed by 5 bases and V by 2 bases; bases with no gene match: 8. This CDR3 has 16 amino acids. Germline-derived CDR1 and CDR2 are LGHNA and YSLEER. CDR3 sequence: CASSQRTTGITGELFF. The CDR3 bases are TGCGCCAGCAGCCAAAGGACGACAGGGATAACCGGGGAGCTGTTTTTT.